This T cell receptor beta chain was documented in a study of blood T cell repertoires in COVID-19. Overall study: Nucleic acid was either cDNA or gDNA, and it came from T cells, B-cell-depleted T cells, or PBMCs.

Authors' analysis steps: Nucleated cell counts were estimated from reference gene primer amplification. Measured with immunoSEQ multiplex PCR; TCRdb has only the in-frame clones, and not every one. The V and J calls and clone size come from that table; D and trimming were worked out from the DNA. The table has 84,000 or so clones, around four fifths seen once. Trimming at V came to 3 bases and at J to 4 bases, leaving 4 bases not matched to a gene. The CDR3 extends over 15 amino acids. Germline-derived CDR1 and CDR2 are MNHNS and SASEGT. The specimen sequenced was peripheral blood. This receptor was identified in a man aged 60 to 75 with COVID-19, enrolled during active disease. The V and J genes are TRBV6-1 and TRBJ2-3; 10 bases are a match to TRBD2. In DNA, the CDR3 is TGTGCCAGCAGTGATCCGAGCGGGGGGGCAGATACGCAGTATTTT. This translates into CASSDPSGGADTQYF.